This note documents a single T cell receptor (beta chain) sequence. These data belong to a study of cytomegalovirus exposure and HLA in healthy donors. The PCR made use of 60 Vbeta and 13 Jbeta primers. TCRdb keeps only in-frame clones here, not all; method: immunoSEQ multiplex PCR. This sample has fewer than 75,000 clones, with roughly 70% found just once. This CDR3 spans 16 amino acids. The ends were cut back, 2 bases at V and 1 base at J, with 9 bases in the middle. In germline, CDR1 is MDHEN, CDR2 SYDVKM. The material sequenced was PBMCs. The chain couples TRBV28 to TRBJ2-6, with D maybe TRBD2 (5 bases). The TCR was taken from a man aged 70-80 years in good health and CMV-seronegative. As DNA, the CDR3 is TGTGCCAGCAGTTTAGTGGGAGATTCTGGGGCCAACGTCCTGACTTTC. Translation: CASSLVGDSGANVLTF.